This T cell receptor beta chain came from a study of TIL therapy for anti-PD-1-resistant metastatic lung cancer. Germline loops: CDR1 KGHSH, CDR2 LQKENI. Trimming cost V 3 bases and J 4 bases, with 7 bases left between them. The CDR3 has 13 amino acids. Time point in this sample: pre-treatment sample, taken before nivolumab and TIL therapy. Most excised metastases sampled were pleural nodules or supraclavicular lymph nodes. The libraries were made with immunoSEQ v3. Repertoires were generated with immunoSEQ multiplex PCR, while TCRdb's copy carries only in-frame clones and drops some. Of about 6,300 clones in the sample, 66% were seen once.

The rearrangement joins TRBV18 to TRBJ1-3; a weak D match, TRBD1 (6 bases). The sequences come from tumor tissue, collected at baseline. This TCR derives from a person between 25 and 80 years old with non-small cell lung cancer. CDR3 in DNA: TGTGCCAGCTCACCCGACAGGGGAAACACCATATATTTT. It is translated as CASSPDRGNTIYF.